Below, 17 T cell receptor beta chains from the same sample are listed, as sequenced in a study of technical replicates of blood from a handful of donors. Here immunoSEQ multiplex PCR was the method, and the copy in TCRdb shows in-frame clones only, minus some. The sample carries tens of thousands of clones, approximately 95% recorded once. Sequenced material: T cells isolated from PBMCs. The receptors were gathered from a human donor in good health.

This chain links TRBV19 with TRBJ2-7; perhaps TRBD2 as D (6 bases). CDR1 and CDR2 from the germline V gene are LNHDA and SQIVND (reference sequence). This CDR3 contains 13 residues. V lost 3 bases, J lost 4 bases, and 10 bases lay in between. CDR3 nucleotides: TGTGCCAGTAGTATCGCGCGGGATTACGAGCAGTACTTC. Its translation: CASSIARDYEQYF.

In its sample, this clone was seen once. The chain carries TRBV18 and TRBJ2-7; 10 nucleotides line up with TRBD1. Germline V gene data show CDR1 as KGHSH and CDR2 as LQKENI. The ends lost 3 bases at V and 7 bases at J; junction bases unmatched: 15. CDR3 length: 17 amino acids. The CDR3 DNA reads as TGTGCCAGCTCACCTACCGAAGTTCGACAGGGGGCGGATGAGCAGTACTTC. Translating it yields CASSPTEVRQGADEQYF.

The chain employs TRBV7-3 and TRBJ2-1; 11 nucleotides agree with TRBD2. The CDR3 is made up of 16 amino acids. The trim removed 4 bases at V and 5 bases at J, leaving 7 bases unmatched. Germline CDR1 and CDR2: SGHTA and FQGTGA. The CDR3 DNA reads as TGTGCCAGCAGCTACTCCGGGACTAGCGGTAACAATGAGCAGTTCTTC. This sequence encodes CASSYSGTSGNNEQFF.

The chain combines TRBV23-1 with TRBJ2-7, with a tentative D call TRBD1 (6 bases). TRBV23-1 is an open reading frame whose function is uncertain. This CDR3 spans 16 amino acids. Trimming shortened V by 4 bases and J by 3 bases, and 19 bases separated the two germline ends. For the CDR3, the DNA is TGCGCCAGCAGTCTGGGGGCTGGGACACTTCGCTACGAGCAGTACTTC. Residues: CASSLGAGTLRYEQYF.

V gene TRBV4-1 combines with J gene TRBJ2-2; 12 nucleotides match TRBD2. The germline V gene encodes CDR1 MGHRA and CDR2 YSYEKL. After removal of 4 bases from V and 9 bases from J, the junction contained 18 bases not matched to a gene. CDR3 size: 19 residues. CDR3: CASSRKIVDSTSGRRELFF. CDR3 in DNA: TGCGCCAGCAGCCGCAAGATAGTGGATTCGACTAGCGGGAGACGGGAGCTGTTTTTT.

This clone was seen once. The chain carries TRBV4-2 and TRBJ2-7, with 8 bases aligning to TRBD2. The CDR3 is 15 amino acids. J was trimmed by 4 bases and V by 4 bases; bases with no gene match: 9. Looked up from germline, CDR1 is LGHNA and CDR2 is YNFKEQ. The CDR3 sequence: CASSPRGSGIYEQYF. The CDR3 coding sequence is TGTGCCAGCAGCCCCCGGGGTAGCGGGATTTACGAGCAGTACTTC.

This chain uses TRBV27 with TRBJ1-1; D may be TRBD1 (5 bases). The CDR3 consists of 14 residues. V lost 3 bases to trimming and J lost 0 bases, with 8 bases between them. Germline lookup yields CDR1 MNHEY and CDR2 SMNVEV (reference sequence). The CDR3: CASSFAGMNTEAFF. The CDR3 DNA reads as TGTGCCAGCAGTTTCGCAGGGATGAACACTGAAGCTTTCTTT.

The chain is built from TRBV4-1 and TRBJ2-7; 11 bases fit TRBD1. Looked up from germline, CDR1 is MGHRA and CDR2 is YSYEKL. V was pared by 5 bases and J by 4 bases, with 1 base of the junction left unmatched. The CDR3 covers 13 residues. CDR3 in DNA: TGCGCCAGCAGCGGGACAGGGGGGTACGAGCAGTACTTC. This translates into CASSGTGGYEQYF.

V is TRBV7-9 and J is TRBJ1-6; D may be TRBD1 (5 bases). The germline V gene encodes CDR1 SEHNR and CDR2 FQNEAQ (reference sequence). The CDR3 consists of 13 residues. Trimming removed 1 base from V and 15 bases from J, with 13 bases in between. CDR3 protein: CASSLGSGLVLHF. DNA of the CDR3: TGTGCCAGCAGCTTAGGTTCAGGGCTGGTCCTCCACTTT.

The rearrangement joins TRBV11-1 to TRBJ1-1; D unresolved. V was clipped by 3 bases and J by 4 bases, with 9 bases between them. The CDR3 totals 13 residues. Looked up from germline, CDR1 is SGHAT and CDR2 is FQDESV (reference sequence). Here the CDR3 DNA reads TGTGCCAGCAGCTTCGGGGTTCTCACTGAAGCTTTCTTT. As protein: CASSFGVLTEAFF.

The CDR3 here is CASSVVAQGHTEAFF. The CDR3 nucleotides are TGTGCCAGCAGCGTAGTGGCACAGGGGCACACTGAAGCTTTCTTT. V usage is TRBV9 and J usage is TRBJ1-1; 7 nucleotides align to TRBD1. The CDR3 consists of 15 residues. CDR1 and CDR2 from the germline V gene are SGDLS and YYNGEE. V was clipped by 0 bases and J by 3 bases; unmatched bases: 5.

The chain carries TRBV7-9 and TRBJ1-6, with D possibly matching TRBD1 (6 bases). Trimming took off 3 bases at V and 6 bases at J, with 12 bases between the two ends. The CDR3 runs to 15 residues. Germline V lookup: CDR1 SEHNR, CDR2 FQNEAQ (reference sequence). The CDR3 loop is CASSFPGVINSPLHF. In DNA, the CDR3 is TGTGCCAGCAGCTTTCCAGGGGTTATTAATTCACCCCTCCACTTT.

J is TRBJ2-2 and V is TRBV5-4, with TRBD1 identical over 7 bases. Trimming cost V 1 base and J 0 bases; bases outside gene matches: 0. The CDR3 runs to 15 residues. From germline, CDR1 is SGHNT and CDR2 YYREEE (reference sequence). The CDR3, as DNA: TGTGCCAGCAGCTTGACAGGGGCGAACACCGGGGAGCTGTTTTTT. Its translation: CASSLTGANTGELFF.

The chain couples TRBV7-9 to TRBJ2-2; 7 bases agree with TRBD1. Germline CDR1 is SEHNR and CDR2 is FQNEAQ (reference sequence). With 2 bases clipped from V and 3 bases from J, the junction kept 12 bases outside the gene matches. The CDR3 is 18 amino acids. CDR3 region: CASSLLRTAQGYTGELFF. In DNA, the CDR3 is TGTGCCAGCAGCTTACTCAGAACGGCACAGGGGTACACCGGGGAGCTGTTTTTT.

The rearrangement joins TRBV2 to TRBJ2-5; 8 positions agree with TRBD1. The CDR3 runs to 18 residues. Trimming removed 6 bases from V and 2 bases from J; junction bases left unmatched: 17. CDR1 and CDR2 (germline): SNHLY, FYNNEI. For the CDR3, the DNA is TGTGCCAGCAGCAAAATAACCTGGGACAGGAGTTATCAAGAGACCCAGTACTTC. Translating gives CASSKITWDRSYQETQYF.

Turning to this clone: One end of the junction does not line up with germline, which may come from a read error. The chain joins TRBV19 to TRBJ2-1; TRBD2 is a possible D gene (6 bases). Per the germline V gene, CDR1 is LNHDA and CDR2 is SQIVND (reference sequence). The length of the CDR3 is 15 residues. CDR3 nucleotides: TGTGCCAGTACCCCCCTAGCGAGCTCCTCCAATGAGCAGTTCTTC. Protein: CASTPLASSSNEQFF. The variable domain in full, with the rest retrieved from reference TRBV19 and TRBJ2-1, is DGGITQSPKYLFRKEGQNVTLSCEQNLNHDAMYWYRQDPGQGLRLIYYSQIVNDFQKGDIAEGYSVSREKKESFPLTVTSAQKNPTAFYLCASTPLASSSNEQFFGPGTRLTVL.

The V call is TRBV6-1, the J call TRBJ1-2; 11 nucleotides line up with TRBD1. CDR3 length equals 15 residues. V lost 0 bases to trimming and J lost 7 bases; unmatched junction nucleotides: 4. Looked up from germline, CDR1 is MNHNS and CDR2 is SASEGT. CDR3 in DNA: TGTGCCAGCAGTGAAGCTGGGGACAGGGGGTCTGGCTACACCTTC. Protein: CASSEAGDRGSGYTF.